These 9 T cell receptor beta chains were sequenced from one sample in a study of liver allograft versus peripheral blood T cells. Looking at the study overall: Transplanted-liver and recipient peripheral blood T cell receptor repertoires were compared.

TCRdb recomputed calls from the reads with MiXCR, one row per CDR3 protein. The sample holds over 10,000 distinct CDR3 sequences, around 18% seen once. Receptors originate from a human patient who had a liver transplant. A subset of T cells may come from the graft donor.

Many counts were recorded for this clonotype. The V gene is TRBV6-2 or TRBV6-3, the J gene TRBJ1-6; possible D gene TRBD1, 5 bases. CDR1 is MNHEY and CDR2 is SVGEGT in the germline V gene. The CDR3 sequence is 17 residues long. V shed 5 bases and J shed 5 bases, with 19 bases lying between them. CDR3 DNA sequence: TGTGCCAGCAGTCCTGGGACGGATCGGCGACATAATTCACCCCTCCACTTT. Encoded protein: CASSPGTDRRHNSPLHF.

The V call is TRBV14, the J call TRBJ2-6, with D uncertain. Germline CDR1 and CDR2: SGHDN and FVKESK. CDR3 length: 14 residues. The ends were cut back, 8 bases at V and 0 bases at J, with 8 bases in the middle. The CDR3 loop is CASGKLSGANVLTF. The CDR3 bases are TGTGCCAGCGGGAAGCTCTCTGGGGCCAACGTCCTGACTTTC.

This clonotype has ten or more counts. This rearrangement joins TRBV19 to TRBJ1-6; D is unresolved. CDR3 size: 13 residues. Trimming shortened V by 7 bases and J by 6 bases, and 10 bases separated the two germline ends. In germline, CDR1 is LNHDA, CDR2 SQIVND (reference sequence). The CDR3 DNA reads as TGTGCCAGTAATGAGGTAGCTAATTCACCCCTCCACTTT. Its translation is CASNEVANSPLHF.

This clonotype was found once. Here the CDR3 omits its conserved ending phenylalanine or tryptophan, so a read error is the likely source. The rearrangement joins TRBV5-4 to TRBJ1-1; possible D gene TRBD1, 6 bases. Trimming removed 0 bases from V and 6 bases from J, with 9 bases in between. From germline, CDR1 is SGHNT and CDR2 YYREEE (reference sequence). This CDR3 spans 13 amino acids. DNA of the CDR3: TGTGCCAGCAGCTTGGCCGGGGGCTCTGAAGCTTTCTCT. Protein sequence: CASSLAGGSEAFS.

This clonotype was recorded many times. The chain is built from TRBV18 and TRBJ1-2, with 7 bases identical to TRBD1. Per the germline V gene, CDR1 is KGHSH and CDR2 is LQKENI. J gave up 4 bases and V 3 bases, and 5 bases lay outside the gene matches. The CDR3 consists of 14 residues. The CDR3 coding sequence is TGTGCCAGCTCACCGGACAGGACATCCTATGGCTACACCTTC. Protein sequence: CASSPDRTSYGYTF.

This clonotype is categorized as medium-sized. J is TRBJ2-1 and V is TRBV19; TRBD2 aligns across 10 bases. The CDR3 is 15 amino acids. V lost 5 bases and J lost 4; bases outside the gene matches: 5. CDR1 and CDR2 (germline): LNHDA, SQIVND (reference sequence). Here the CDR3 reads CASSALAGVYNEQFF. The CDR3 nucleotides read TGTGCCAGTAGTGCCCTAGCGGGAGTATACAATGAGCAGTTCTTC.

This clonotype was observed at least ten times. This rearrangement joins TRBV7-2 to TRBJ2-3, with TRBD1 identical over 10 bases. The CDR3 has 15 amino acids. Germline-derived CDR1 and CDR2 are SGHTA and FQGNSA. J lost 3 bases, V lost 5 bases, and 5 bases had no gene match. The CDR3 region has the DNA TGTGCCAGCAGCCGGACAGGGGGGAGGACAGATACGCAGTATTTT. As protein: CASSRTGGRTDTQYF.

This clonotype was seen ten or more times. The chain combines TRBV6-2 or TRBV6-3 with TRBJ2-5, with 7 bases aligning to TRBD1. In germline, CDR1 is MNHEY, CDR2 SVGEGT. The CDR3 is 13 residues long. With 4 bases clipped from V and 7 bases from J, the junction kept 6 bases outside the gene matches. This chain's CDR3 is CASSFGTVRTQYF. In DNA form, the CDR3 reads TGTGCCAGCAGTTTCGGGACAGTCAGGACCCAGTACTTC.

In its sample, this clonotype was seen many times. CDR3 amino acids: CASSDGQVVKNIQYF. As DNA, the CDR3 is TGTGCCAGCAGCGACGGACAGGTGGTCAAAAACATTCAGTACTTC. The chain has TRBV7-9 and TRBJ2-4; 7 bases are shared with TRBD1. CDR3 length: 15 amino acids. Germline CDR1 and CDR2: SEHNR and FQNEAQ (reference sequence). V lost 5 bases to trimming and J lost 3 bases; unmatched junction nucleotides: 7.